This is a list of T cell receptor beta chains from one sample in a study of cytomegalovirus exposure and HLA in healthy donors. Produced via immunoSEQ multiplex PCR; TCRdb's table is partial and in-frame only. The repertoire holds roughly 130,000 clones, over 8% seen once, with 5.5% in the top ten. The sequenced sample was PBMCs. These receptors all stem from a man aged 35 to 55 in good health and CMV-seronegative. Both conserved end residues are part of each CDR3. Where a row states a size, it is once, few, many or the class of an expanded clone; other rows omit it.

CDR3 protein | V gene | clone size | J gene
CSVTVGTGNEKLFF | TRBV29-1 | many | TRBJ1-4
CASSLATRGPGEKLFF | TRBV7-6 | NA | TRBJ1-4
CASSLSISGGAGTQYF | TRBV27 | NA | TRBJ2-3
CASRNSRGANYGYTF | TRBV28 | NA | TRBJ1-2
CASSYTDSPYEQYF | TRBV6-5 | NA | TRBJ2-7
CASSHRDSNQPQHF | TRBV5-8 | few | TRBJ1-5
CASSRQGAYSNQPQHF | TRBV19 | few | TRBJ1-5
CASSLRHLPAETQYF | TRBV27 | few | TRBJ2-5
CASSPPRTSGGRDTQYF | TRBV18 | NA | TRBJ2-3
CASSQVGGGWDEQFF | TRBV4-2 | NA | TRBJ2-1
CASSYSSGLAQKLFF | TRBV6-6 | NA | TRBJ1-4
CASRNLPGQGRGNQPQHF | TRBV6-4 | few | TRBJ1-5
CASRTDRGRGYTF | TRBV5-4 | NA | TRBJ1-2
CASSLQTGSEAFF | TRBV5-1 | few | TRBJ1-1
CASSQDLAWQTEAFF | TRBV14 | NA | TRBJ1-1
CSVVVRGQETQYF | TRBV29-1 | NA | TRBJ2-5
CASSRLFGTDTQYF | TRBV19 | NA | TRBJ2-3
CASSSLAGITDTQYF | TRBV19 | few | TRBJ2-3
CASSLEAATGAFF | TRBV11-2 | NA | TRBJ1-1
CASSYRGPGANVLTF | TRBV27 | NA | TRBJ2-6
CASSPGTQGNQPQHF | TRBV9 | NA | TRBJ1-5
CASSAGLAGVTDTQYF | TRBV6-1 | few | TRBJ2-3
CASSMFAAGMAGANVLTF | TRBV19 | few | TRBJ2-6
CASSSLGGAGELFF | TRBV5-6 | NA | TRBJ2-2
CASSPDRAPANYGYTF | TRBV5-1 | few | TRBJ1-2
CASSQLGLAEETQYF | TRBV4-1 | few | TRBJ2-5
CASSPHSGVRSTEAFF | TRBV19 | NA | TRBJ1-1
CASSEVRAGRYEQYF | TRBV25-1 | NA | TRBJ2-7
CASSRQVNTEAFF | TRBV11-3 | NA | TRBJ1-1
CASSLSNRVDYGYTF | TRBV19 | NA | TRBJ1-2
CASRRPASGGPPYEQYF | TRBV2 | NA | TRBJ2-7
CASSVVRNTEAFF | TRBV9 | NA | TRBJ1-1